The source of this T cell receptor (beta chain) is a study of blood T cells in healthy people across ages. Through a sample-barcoded 5' primer and a J-beta primer mix, a second PCR was run for about 6 to 11 cycles. TCRdb ran MiXCR on the 5' RACE reads and lists one entry per CDR3 protein. Of approximately 700,000 distinct CDR3 sequences listed, about 30% were seen once; the top ten hold less than 20%. Losses at the gene ends were 0 bases for V and 8 bases for J; bases not matched to a gene: 10. Germline-derived CDR1 and CDR2 are SGDLS and YYNGEE. The CDR3 spans 15 residues. Healthy Caucasians from Russia aged roughly 6 to 100 served as donors. Each donor supplied ten milliliters of peripheral blood. This clonotype was counted ten times or more.

V and J are TRBV9 and TRBJ1-2; 7 positions agree with TRBD1. The sequencing input was blood. The receptor comes from a woman aged 80 or older in good health. The chain's CDR3 is CASSVEGTARGGYTF. The CDR3 DNA follows: TGTGCCAGCAGCGTAGAAGGGACAGCTCGGGGCGGCTACACCTTC. Variable domain in full (rest from reference TRBV9 and TRBJ1-2): DSGVTQTPKHLITATGQRVTLRCSPRSGDLSVYWYQQSLDQGLQFLIQYYNGEERAKGNILERFSAQQFPDLHSELNLSSLELGDSALYFCASSVEGTARGGYTFGSGTRLTVV.